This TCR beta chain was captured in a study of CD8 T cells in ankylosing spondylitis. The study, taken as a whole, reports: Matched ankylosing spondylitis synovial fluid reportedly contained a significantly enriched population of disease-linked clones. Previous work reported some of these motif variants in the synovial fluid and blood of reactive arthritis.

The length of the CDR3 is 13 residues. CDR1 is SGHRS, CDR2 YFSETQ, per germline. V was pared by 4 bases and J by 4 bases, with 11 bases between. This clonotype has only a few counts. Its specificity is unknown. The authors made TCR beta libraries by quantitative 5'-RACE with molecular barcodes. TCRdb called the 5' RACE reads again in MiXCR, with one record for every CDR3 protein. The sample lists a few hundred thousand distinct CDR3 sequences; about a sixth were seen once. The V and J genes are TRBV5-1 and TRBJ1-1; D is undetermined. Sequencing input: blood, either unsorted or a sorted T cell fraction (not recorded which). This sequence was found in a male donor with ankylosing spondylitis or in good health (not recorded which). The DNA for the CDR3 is TGCGCCAGCAGCAATCAACGGGGCACTGAAGCTTTCTTT. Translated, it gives CASSNQRGTEAFF.